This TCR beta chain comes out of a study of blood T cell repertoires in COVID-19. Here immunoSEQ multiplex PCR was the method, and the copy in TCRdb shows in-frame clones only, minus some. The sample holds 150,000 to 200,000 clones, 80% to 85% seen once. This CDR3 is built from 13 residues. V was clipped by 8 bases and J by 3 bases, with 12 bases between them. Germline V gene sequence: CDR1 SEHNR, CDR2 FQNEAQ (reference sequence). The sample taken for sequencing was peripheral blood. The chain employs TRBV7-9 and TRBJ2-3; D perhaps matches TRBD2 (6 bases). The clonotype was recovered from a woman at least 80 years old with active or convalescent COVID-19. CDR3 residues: CASLLAGTDTQYF. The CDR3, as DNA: TGTGCCAGCCTGCTCGCGGGGACAGATACGCAGTATTTT.